This T cell receptor beta chain was obtained from a study of T cell responses to AZD1222 COVID-19 vaccine. For the study at large: Second-dose recipients at about 4 or about 12 weeks were treated as one pooled group. Notes on the study in general: Sampled repertoires all dated from after the peak T cell response. Spike-specific TCR breadth rose after two AZD1222 doses, and depth rose as well. Close to half of all spike-specific TCRs reportedly target regions of the variants that are unmutated.

Turning to this clone: Its antigen is still unknown.

The table came from immunoSEQ multiplex PCR; TCRdb's copy has only in-frame clones and leaves some out. The sample lists 200,000 to 300,000 clones, 80% to 95% occurring once. J lost 4 bases, V lost 5 bases, and 9 bases had no gene match. The CDR3 totals 15 residues. CDR1 is MDHEN and CDR2 is SYDVKM in the germline V gene. The receptor was isolated from an adult in good health. Sequenced material: peripheral blood, taken on day 0 of AZD1222 vaccination. The rearrangement links TRBV28 to TRBJ2-7; 9 positions match TRBD1. The CDR3 region is CASSPGDRVGYEQYF. The CDR3 coding sequence is TGTGCCAGCAGTCCCGGGGACAGGGTAGGGTACGAGCAGTACTTC.